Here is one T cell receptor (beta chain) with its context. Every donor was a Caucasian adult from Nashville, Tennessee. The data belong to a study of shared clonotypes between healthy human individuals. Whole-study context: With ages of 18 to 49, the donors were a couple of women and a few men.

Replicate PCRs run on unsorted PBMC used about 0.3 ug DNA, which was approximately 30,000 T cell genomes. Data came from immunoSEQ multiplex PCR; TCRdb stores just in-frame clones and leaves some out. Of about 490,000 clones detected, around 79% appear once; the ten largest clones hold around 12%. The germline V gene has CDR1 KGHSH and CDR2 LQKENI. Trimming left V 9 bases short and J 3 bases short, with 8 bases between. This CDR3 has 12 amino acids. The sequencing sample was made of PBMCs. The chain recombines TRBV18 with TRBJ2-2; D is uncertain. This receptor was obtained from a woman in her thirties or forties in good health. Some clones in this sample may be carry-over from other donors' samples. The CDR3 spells CASRIDTGELFF. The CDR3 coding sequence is TGTGCCAGTAGAATAGACACCGGGGAGCTGTTTTTT.